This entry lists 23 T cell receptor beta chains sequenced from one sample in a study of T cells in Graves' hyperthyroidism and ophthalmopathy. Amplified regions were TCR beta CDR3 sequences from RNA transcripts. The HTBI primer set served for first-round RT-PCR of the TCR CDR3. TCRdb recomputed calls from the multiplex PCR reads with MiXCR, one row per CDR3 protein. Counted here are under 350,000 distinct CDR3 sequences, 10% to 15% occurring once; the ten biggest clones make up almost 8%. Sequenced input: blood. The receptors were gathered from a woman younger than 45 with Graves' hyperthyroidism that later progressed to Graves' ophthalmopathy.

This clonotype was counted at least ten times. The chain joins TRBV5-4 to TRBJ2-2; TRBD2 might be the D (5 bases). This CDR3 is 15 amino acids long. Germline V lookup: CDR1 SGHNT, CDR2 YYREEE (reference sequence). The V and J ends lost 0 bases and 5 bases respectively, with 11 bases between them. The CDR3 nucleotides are TGTGCCAGCAGCTTGGACCCATGGGAGACCGGGGAGCTGTTTTTT. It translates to CASSLDPWETGELFF.

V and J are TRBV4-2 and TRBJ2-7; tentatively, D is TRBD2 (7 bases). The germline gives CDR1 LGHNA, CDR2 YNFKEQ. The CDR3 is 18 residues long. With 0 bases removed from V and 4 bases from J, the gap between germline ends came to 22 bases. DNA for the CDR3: TGTGCCAGCAGCCAAGATTGGGGCGGGGGCAAAGGCCGTTACGAGCAGTACTTC. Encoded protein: CASSQDWGGGKGRYEQYF.

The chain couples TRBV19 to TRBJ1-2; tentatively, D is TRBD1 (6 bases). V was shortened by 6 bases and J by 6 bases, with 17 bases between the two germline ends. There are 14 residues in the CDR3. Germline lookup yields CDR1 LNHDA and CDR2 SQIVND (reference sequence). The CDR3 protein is CASRGGGTPNGYTF. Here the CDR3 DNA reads TGTGCCAGTAGGGGGGGGGGGACACCTAATGGCTACACCTTC.

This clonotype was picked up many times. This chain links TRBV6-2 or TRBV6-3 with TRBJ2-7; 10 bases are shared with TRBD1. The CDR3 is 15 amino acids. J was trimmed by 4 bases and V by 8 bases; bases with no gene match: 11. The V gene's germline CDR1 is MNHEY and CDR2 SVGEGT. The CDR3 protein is CASGERQGANYEQYF. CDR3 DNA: TGTGCCAGCGGGGAAAGACAGGGGGCGAATTACGAGCAGTACTTC.

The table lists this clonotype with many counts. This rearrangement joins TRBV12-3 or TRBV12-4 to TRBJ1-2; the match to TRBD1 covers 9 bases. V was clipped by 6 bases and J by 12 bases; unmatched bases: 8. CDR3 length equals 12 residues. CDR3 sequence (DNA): TGTGCCAGCAGCATGACAGGGGGAGAAGACACCTTC. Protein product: CASSMTGGEDTF.

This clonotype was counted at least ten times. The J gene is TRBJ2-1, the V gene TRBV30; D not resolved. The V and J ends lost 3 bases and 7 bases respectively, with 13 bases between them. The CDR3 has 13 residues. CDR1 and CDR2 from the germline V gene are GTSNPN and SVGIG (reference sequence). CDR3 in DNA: TGTGCCTGGAGCCAGACCCGGAAGAATGAGCAGTTCTTC. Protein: CAWSQTRKNEQFF.

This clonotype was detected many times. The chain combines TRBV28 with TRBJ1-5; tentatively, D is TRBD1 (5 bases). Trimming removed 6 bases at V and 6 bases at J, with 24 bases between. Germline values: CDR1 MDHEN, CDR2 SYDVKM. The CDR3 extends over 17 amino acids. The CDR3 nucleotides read TGTGCCAGCAGCAAGTTTGGGGCACTGGCAGGGAGTCAGCCCCAGCATTTT. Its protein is CASSKFGALAGSQPQHF.

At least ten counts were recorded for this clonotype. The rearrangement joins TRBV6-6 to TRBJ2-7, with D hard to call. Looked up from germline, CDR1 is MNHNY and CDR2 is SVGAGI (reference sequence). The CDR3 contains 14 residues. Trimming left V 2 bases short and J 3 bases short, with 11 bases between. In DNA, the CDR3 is TGTGCCAGCAGTTACGGGCTCTTACACTACGAGCAGTACTTC. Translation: CASSYGLLHYEQYF.

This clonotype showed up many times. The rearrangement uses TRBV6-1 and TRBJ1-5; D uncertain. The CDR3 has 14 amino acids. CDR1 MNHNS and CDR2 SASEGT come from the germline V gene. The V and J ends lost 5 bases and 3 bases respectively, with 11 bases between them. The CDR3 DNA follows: TGTGCCAGCAGTATGGACGGGTCCAATCAGCCCCAGCATTTT. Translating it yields CASSMDGSNQPQHF.

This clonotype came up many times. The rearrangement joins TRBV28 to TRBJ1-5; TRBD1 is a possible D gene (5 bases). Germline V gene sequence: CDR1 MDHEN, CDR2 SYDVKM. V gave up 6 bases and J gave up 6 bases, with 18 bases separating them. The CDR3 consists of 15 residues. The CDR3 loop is CASSPGTSWGQPQHF. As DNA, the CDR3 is TGTGCCAGCAGCCCGGGGACGTCTTGGGGTCAGCCCCAGCATTTT. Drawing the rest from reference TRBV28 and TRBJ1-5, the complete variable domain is DVKVTQSSRYLVKRTGEKVFLECVQDMDHENMFWYRQDPGLGLRLIYFSYDVKMKEKGDIPEGYSVSREKKERFSLILESASTNQTSMYLCASSPGTSWGQPQHFGDGTRLSIL.

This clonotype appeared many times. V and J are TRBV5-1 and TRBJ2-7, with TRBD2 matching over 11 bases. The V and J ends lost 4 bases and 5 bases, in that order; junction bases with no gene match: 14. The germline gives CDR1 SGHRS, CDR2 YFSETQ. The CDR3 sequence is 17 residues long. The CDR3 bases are TGCGCCAGCAGCCTCCGAAGATTAGCGGGAGGGACACACGAGCAGTACTTC. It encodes CASSLRRLAGGTHEQYF.

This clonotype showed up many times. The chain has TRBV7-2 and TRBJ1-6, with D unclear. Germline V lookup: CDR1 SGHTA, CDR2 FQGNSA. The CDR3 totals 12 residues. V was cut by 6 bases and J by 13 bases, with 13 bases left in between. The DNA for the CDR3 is TGTGCCAGCAGACCGAGAGACGGTCCCCTCCACTTT. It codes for CASRPRDGPLHF.

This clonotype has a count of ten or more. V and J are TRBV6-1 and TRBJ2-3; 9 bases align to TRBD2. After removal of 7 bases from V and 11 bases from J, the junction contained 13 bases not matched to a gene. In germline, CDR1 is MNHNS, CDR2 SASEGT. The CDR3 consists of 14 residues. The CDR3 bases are TGTGCCAGCACATGGACTAGCGCCGAGATACGGCAGTATTTT. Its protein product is CASTWTSAEIRQYF.

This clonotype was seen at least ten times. The CDR3: CASRLVVAGRGEQFF. For the CDR3, the DNA is TGTGCCAGCAGACTGGTGGTAGCGGGACGCGGGGAGCAGTTCTTC. J is TRBJ2-1 and V is TRBV5-6; the match to TRBD2 covers 8 bases. Trimming cost V 5 bases and J 10 bases; bases outside gene matches: 14. The CDR3 spans 15 residues. Germline loops: CDR1 SGHDT, CDR2 YYEEEE.

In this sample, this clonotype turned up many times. In DNA, the CDR3 is TGCGCCAGCAGCCAAGCAGGGGGCAGAGATTCACCCCTCCACTTT. This codes for CASSQAGGRDSPLHF. The chain has TRBV4-3 and TRBJ1-6, with 8 nucleotides matching TRBD1. Germline values: CDR1 LGHNA, CDR2 YSLEER. This CDR3 is built from 15 residues. Trimming at V came to 1 base and at J to 8 bases, leaving 4 bases not matched to a gene.

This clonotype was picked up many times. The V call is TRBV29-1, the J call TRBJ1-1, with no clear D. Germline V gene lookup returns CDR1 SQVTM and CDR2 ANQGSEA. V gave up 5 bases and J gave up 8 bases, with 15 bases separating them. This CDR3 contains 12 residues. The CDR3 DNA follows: TGCAGCGTTTCCCTCCAGACCCGGGAAGCTTTCTTT. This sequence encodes CSVSLQTREAFF.

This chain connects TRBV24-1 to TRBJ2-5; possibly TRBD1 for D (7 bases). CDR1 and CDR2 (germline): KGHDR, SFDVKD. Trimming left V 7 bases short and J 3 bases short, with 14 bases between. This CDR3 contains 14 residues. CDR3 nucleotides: TGTGCCACCAGAGGAGCAGGGGGGAAAGAGACCCAGTACTTC. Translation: CATRGAGGKETQYF.

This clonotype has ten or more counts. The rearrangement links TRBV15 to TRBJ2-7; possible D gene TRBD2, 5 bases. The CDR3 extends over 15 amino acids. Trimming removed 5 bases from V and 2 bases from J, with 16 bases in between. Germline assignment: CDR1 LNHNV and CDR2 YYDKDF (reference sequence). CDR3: CATSPRIASAYEQYF. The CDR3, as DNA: TGTGCCACCAGCCCCCGCATAGCGAGTGCCTACGAGCAGTACTTC.

Written as DNA, the CDR3 is TGTGCCAGCAGTCTGACCAGCGCCCTCGGGGCCAACGTCCTGACTTTC. Its protein product is CASSLTSALGANVLTF. This chain uses TRBV27 with TRBJ2-6, with D uncertain. V lost 5 bases to trimming and J lost 4 bases, with 15 bases between them. The CDR3 consists of 16 residues. Germline lookup yields CDR1 MNHEY and CDR2 SMNVEV (reference sequence).

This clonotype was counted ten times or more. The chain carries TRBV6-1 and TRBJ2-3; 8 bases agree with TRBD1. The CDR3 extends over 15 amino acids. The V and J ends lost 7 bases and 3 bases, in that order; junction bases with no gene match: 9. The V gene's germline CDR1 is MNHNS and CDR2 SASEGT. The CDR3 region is CASTWTGSSTDTQYF. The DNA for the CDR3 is TGTGCCAGCACCTGGACAGGGTCTAGTACAGATACGCAGTATTTT.

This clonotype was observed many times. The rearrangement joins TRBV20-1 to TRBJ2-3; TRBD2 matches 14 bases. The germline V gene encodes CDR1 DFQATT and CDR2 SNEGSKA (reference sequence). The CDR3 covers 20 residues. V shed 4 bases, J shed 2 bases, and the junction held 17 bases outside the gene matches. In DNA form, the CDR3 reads TGCAGTGCTATGCCCCAGACTAGCGGGAGGGAGGGCACACACACAGATACGCAGTATTTT. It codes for CSAMPQTSGREGTHTDTQYF.

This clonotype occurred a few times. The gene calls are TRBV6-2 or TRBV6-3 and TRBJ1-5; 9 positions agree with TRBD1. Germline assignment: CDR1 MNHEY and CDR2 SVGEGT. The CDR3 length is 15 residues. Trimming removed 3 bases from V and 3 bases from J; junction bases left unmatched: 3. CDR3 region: CASSYWTGDNQPQHF. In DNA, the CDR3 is TGTGCCAGCAGTTATTGGACAGGGGACAATCAGCCCCAGCATTTT.

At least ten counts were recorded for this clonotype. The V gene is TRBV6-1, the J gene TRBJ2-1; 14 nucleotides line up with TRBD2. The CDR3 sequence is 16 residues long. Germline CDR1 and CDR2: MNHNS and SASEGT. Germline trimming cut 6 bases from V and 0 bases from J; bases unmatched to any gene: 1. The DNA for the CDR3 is TGTGCCAGCAGAGGACTAGCGGGAGGCTCCTACAATGAGCAGTTCTTC. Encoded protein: CASRGLAGGSYNEQFF.